This T cell receptor (beta chain) was sequenced for a study of blood T cells in healthy people across ages. The CDR3 sequence is 17 residues long. Trimming pared 9 bases from V and 5 bases from J, leaving 29 bases between. The germline CDR1 and CDR2 sequences are MNHEY and SMNVEV (reference sequence). Total RNA, at least 6 micrograms per sample, came from PBMCs. Sample-barcoded 5' priming and a J-beta primer mix drove a second PCR of about 6 to 12 cycles. Tagging of each cDNA molecule was performed by a template-switch adaptor with 12 random nucleotides. TCRdb reanalysed the 5' RACE reads using MiXCR and keeps one entry per CDR3 protein. This sample has about 750,000 distinct CDR3 sequences, with around half found just once.

J is TRBJ2-7 and V is TRBV27; weak D call: TRBD1 (6 bases). This receptor was identified in a man older than 75 in good health. Sequenced sample: blood. CDR3 amino acids: CARPPASQGLATHEQYF. The CDR3, as DNA: TGTGCCAGACCGCCCGCGTCACAGGGCCTCGCTACCCACGAGCAGTACTTC.